This note documents a single T cell receptor (beta chain) sequence. Germline V CDR1 and CDR2: MDHEN, SYDVKM. The ends lost 4 bases at V and 1 base at J; junction bases unmatched: 3. The length of the CDR3 is 15 residues. This sample stems from a study of blood T cell repertoires in COVID-19. Overall study context: Sites in the United States, Italy and Spain provided acute and convalescent COVID-19 samples. The analysed material was cDNA or gDNA that came from T cells, B-cell-depleted T cells, or PBMCs.

The authors' processing: Estimates of nucleated cell counts were drawn from the amplification of reference gene primers. Sequenced by immunoSEQ multiplex PCR; TCRdb stores in-frame clones only, minus some. That table furnishes V, J and clone size, whereas the DNA furnished D and trimming. The sample holds approximately 92,000 clones, 70% to 90% seen once. The chain carries TRBV28 and TRBJ2-2; TRBD2 aligns across 7 bases. Sequencing was performed on peripheral blood. The TCR sequence derives from a woman in her sixties or seventies in a cohort sampled during active or convalescent COVID-19. CDR3 amino acids: CASSSWGGNTGELFF. The DNA for the CDR3 is TGTGCCAGCAGTTCCTGGGGGGGGAACACCGGGGAGCTGTTTTTT.